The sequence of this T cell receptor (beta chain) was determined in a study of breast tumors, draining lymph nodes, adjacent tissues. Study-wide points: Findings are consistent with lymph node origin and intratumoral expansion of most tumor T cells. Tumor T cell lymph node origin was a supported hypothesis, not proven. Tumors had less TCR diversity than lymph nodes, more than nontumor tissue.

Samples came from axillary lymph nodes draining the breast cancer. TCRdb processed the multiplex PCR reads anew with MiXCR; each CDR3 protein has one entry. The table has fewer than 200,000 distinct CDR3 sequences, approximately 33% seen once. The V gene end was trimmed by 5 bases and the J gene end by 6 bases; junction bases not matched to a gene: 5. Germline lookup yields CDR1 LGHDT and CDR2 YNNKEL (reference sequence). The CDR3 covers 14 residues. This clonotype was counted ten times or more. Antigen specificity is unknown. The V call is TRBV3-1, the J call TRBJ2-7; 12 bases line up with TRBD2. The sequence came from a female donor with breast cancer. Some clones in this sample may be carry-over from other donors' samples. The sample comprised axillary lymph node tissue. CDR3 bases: TGTGCCAGCAGCACAGGACTAGCGGGAAGCGAGCAGTACTTC. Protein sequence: CASSTGLAGSEQYF.